Sequencing of this TCR beta chain was carried out in a study of T cell repertoires in cytomegalovirus infection. Germline V CDR1 and CDR2: MNHEY, SVGAGI. The CDR3 covers 14 residues. Losses at the gene ends were 6 bases for V and 8 bases for J; bases not matched to a gene: 10. A single record per CDR3 protein comes from TCRdb applying MiXCR to the reads. The table records fewer than 850,000 distinct CDR3 sequences, 29% of them present only once. This clonotype has more than one count but fewer than ten. The target antigen is unknown. This rearrangement joins TRBV6-5 to TRBJ1-2; TRBD1 aligns across 9 bases. The sample consisted of cultured CD8+ T cells from PBMCs, taken from culture after CMV antigen stimulation. The origin of this receptor is a human donor in good health (CMV status not recorded). Some clones in this sample may be carry-over from other donors' samples. The CDR3 DNA is TGTGCCAGCAGCCTAGGACAGGGGCAGATGGGCTACACCTTC. It codes for CASSLGQGQMGYTF.